A selection of T cell receptor beta chains follows, all from one sample in a study of regulatory T cells in long-lasting Graves disease. TCRdb passed the multiplex PCR reads through MiXCR, listing each CDR3 protein once. This sample has hundreds of thousands of distinct CDR3 sequences, with about 20% found just once. This specimen was peripheral blood mononuclear cells (PBMCs), taken when the disease was refractory, from a patient treated with antithyroid drugs. These receptors came from a female donor with Graves disease. The CDR3 runs from the conserved cysteine through the conserved F or W. Fields, in order: J gene, V gene, clone size, D gene, CDR3 protein, CDR3 DNA. A D gene is named only where the DNA matches it firmly. The size of a clone is reported for some rows only, either as once, few or many, or as a class for expanded clones.

TRBJ2-7 | TRBV3-1 | . | TRBD2 | CASSRGGTSNYEQYF | TGTGCCAGCAGCCGCGGCGGGACTAGCAATTACGAGCAGTACTTC
TRBJ2-2 | TRBV4-1 | . | . | CASSQPSGELFF | TGCGCCAGCAGCCAACCCTCCGGGGAGCTGTTTTTT
TRBJ1-3 | TRBV30 | . | . | CAWTAGVGNTIYF | TGTGCCTGGACCGCAGGGGTTGGAAACACCATATATTTT
TRBJ1-2 | TRBV28 | many | TRBD1 | CASSFGTGGNYGYTF | TGTGCCAGCAGTTTTGGGACAGGGGGAAACTATGGCTACACCTTC
TRBJ2-7 | TRBV5-1 | . | TRBD1 | CASSEPGQGEQYF | TGCGCCAGCAGCGAACCTGGACAGGGCGAGCAGTACTTC
TRBJ2-7 | TRBV12-3/TRBV12-4 | many | TRBD2 | CASSLSGVYEQYF | TGTGCCAGCAGCCTTAGCGGGGTGTACGAGCAGTACTTC
TRBJ2-7 | TRBV10-3 | . | TRBD1 | CAISEWDRAYEQYF | TGTGCCATCAGTGAATGGGACAGGGCCTACGAGCAGTACTTC
TRBJ1-1 | TRBV5-1 | few | . | CASSLDAIGRSTEAFF | TGCGCCAGCAGCTTGGATGCAATCGGGCGGAGCACTGAAGCTTTCTTT
TRBJ2-2 | TRBV2 | many | . | CASSEVGGANTGELFF | TGTGCCAGCAGTGAAGTGGGGGGAGCCAACACCGGGGAGCTGTTTTTT
TRBJ1-1 | TRBV7-2 | few | TRBD1 | CASSIAGTGVTEAFF | TGTGCCAGCAGCATAGCCGGGACAGGGGTTACTGAAGCTTTCTTT
TRBJ2-3 | TRBV6-5 | . | TRBD2 | CASSYDILAGDGSTDTQYF | TGTGCCAGCAGTTACGATATACTAGCGGGAGATGGGAGCACAGATACGCAGTATTTT
TRBJ1-1 | TRBV11-2 | many | . | CASSHRFGNTEAFF | TGTGCCAGCAGCCACAGGTTCGGGAACACTGAAGCTTTCTTT
TRBJ2-7 | TRBV13 | few | TRBD1 | CASSSRDSGSYEQYF | TGTGCCAGCAGCTCTCGGGACAGTGGATCCTACGAGCAGTACTTC
TRBJ1-5 | TRBV5-4 | . | . | CASSSGVGQPQHF | TGTGCCAGCAGCTCTGGGGTAGGCCAGCCCCAGCATTTT
TRBJ1-4 | TRBV2 | many | . | CASKREDEKLFF | TGTGCCAGCAAAAGGGAAGATGAAAAACTGTTTTTT
TRBJ1-1 | TRBV30 | few | TRBD1 | CAWSRQGEAFF | TGTGCCTGGAGTCGACAGGGAGAAGCTTTCTTT
TRBJ1-6 | TRBV7-8 | few | . | CASSSWDSPLHF | TGTGCCAGCAGCTCCTGGGATTCACCCCTCCACTTT
TRBJ1-1 | TRBV20-1 | . | . | CSARFSIVESEAFF | TGCAGTGCTAGGTTTTCGATCGTCGAGTCTGAAGCTTTCTTT
TRBJ2-2 | TRBV19 | . | . | CASSRRGGARVGELFF | TGTGCCAGTAGTAGAAGGGGGGGGGCCCGAGTCGGGGAGCTGTTTTTT
TRBJ1-3 | TRBV5-1 | many | . | CASSSGGSGNTIYF | TGCGCCAGCAGCTCGGGGGGTTCTGGAAACACCATATATTTT
TRBJ1-5 | TRBV5-1 | many | . | CASSFGAGTARHF | .
TRBJ1-5 | TRBV12-3/TRBV12-4 | many | TRBD1 | CASTQGTGNNQPQHF | TGTGCCAGCACCCAAGGGACAGGGAACAATCAGCCCCAGCATTTT
TRBJ2-5 | TRBV3-1 | many | . | CASSSETQYF | TGTGCCAGCAGTTCGGAGACCCAGTACTTC
TRBJ1-3 | TRBV10-1 | few | TRBD1 | CASSEWTGDGNTIYF | TGCGCCAGCAGTGAATGGACAGGGGATGGAAACACCATATATTTT
TRBJ2-2 | TRBV30 | . | . | CARGRGGELFF | TGTGCCCGGGGGAGAGGCGGGGAGCTGTTTTTT
TRBJ1-1 | TRBV12-3/TRBV12-4 | many | . | CASSPRKGYTEAFF | TGTGCCAGCAGTCCCCGGAAGGGTTACACTGAAGCTTTCTTT
TRBJ2-5 | TRBV2 | many | . | CASSEQLETQYF | TGTGCCAGCAGTGAACAACTAGAGACCCAGTACTTC
TRBJ2-7 | TRBV14 | many | TRBD2 | CASSRGLAGVVHSYEQYF | TGTGCCAGCAGCCGAGGACTAGCGGGAGTGGTTCACTCCTACGAGCAGTACTTC
TRBJ2-5 | TRBV19 | few | . | CASSITRWETQYF | TGTGCCAGTAGTATTACACGGTGGGAGACCCAGTACTTC